The rows below give T cell receptor beta chains drawn from one sample of a study of glioma-infiltrating T cells after dendritic cell vaccination. Only in-frame clones appear in the TCRdb table, and some are missing; sequencing was by immunoSEQ multiplex PCR. The table shows fewer than 85,000 clones, with roughly 89% occurring only once. Sequenced material: blood, taken before dendritic cell vaccination. Receptors originate from a human donor with glioblastoma. The CDR3 runs from the conserved cysteine through the conserved F or W. D genes are given only for firm matches. Some rows mark clone size as missing; the rest say once, few, many or name a class of expanded clone.

cdr3_nt,cdr3_aa,v_call,d_call,j_call,clone_size
TGTGCCAGCAGCGTAGGAGGGAGTGAAAAACTGTTTTTT,CASSVGGSEKLFF,TRBV9,-,TRBJ1-4,-
TGTGCCAGCAGCTTAGTCCCTAGCGGGGAGCAGTTCTTC,CASSLVPSGEQFF,TRBV11-3,TRBD2,TRBJ2-1,-
TGTGCCAGCACCTTGACTAGCGGGGGGAGGGAGCAGTACTTC,CASTLTSGGREQYF,TRBV11-2,TRBD2,TRBJ2-7,-
TGTGCCAGCAGCCAAAAGCGGGAAGAGACCCAGTACTTC,CASSQKREETQYF,TRBV7-6,-,TRBJ2-5,-
TGCGCCAGCAGATTGACAGTACTCTACGAGCAGTACTTC,CASRLTVLYEQYF,TRBV5-1,-,TRBJ2-7,-
TGTGCTAGTGGTTTGGTTTCAGGGGGCGCGAATGAGCAGTTCTTC,CASGLVSGGANEQFF,TRBV12-5,TRBD1,TRBJ2-1,-
TGTGCCAGCAGTTACTCGGTGATAGGGGGCAGCTACGAGCAGTACTTC,CASSYSVIGGSYEQYF,TRBV6-5,TRBD1,TRBJ2-7,-
TGTGCCAGCAGCTTTGACGGGACTCTCACTGGCGGGGAGACCCAGTACTTC,CASSFDGTLTGGETQYF,TRBV5-4,-,TRBJ2-5,-
TGTGCCAGCAGCACGGGACTAGCGGGGGGGCGGGAGACCCAGTACTTC,CASSTGLAGGRETQYF,TRBV7-3,TRBD2,TRBJ2-5,-
TGTGCCAGCAGCTTACAGGAAGCCACTGAAGCTTTCTTT,CASSLQEATEAFF,TRBV7-9,-,TRBJ1-1,-
TGTGCCAGCTCCGGGGAGAACCAGCAGCCCCAGCATTTT,CASSGENQQPQHF,TRBV6-1,-,TRBJ1-5,-
TGTGCCAGCAGTGTTTCAGGGGGCGATCCCCTCCACTTT,CASSVSGGDPLHF,TRBV2,TRBD1,TRBJ1-6,-
TGTGCCAGCACCCAAGCAGGAGGGAGGGATACGCAGTATTTT,CASTQAGGRDTQYF,TRBV6-5,-,TRBJ2-3,-
TGTGCCTGGAGTGTAGGGACTAGCGACCTACAAGGGCAGTACTTC,CAWSVGTSDLQGQYF,TRBV30,TRBD2,TRBJ2-7,-
TGTGCCTGGGGGACAGGGGCTGGGACCCAGTACTTC,CAWGTGAGTQYF,TRBV30,TRBD1,TRBJ2-5,-
TGCGCCAGCAGCCAAGACCCGGGACTAGCGAACAATGAGCAGTTCTTC,CASSQDPGLANNEQFF,TRBV4-1,TRBD2,TRBJ2-1,few
TGCGCCAGCAGTCCGGGACAGGGCTACACCTTC,CASSPGQGYTF,TRBV10-2,TRBD1,TRBJ1-2,-
TGTGCCAGCAGTTCAAGCGGGGGACCTCTATACGAGCAGTACTTC,CASSSSGGPLYEQYF,TRBV6-5,TRBD2,TRBJ2-7,-
TGCAGCGTTGAAGTTCTGGGACAGCTATACAATGAGCAGTTCTTC,CSVEVLGQLYNEQFF,TRBV29-1,TRBD1,TRBJ2-1,-
TGTGCCAGCAGCTCGACCCCGGGTGGAGAGCAGTACTTC,CASSSTPGGEQYF,TRBV7-2,-,TRBJ2-7,-
TGTGCCACCAGCAGAGAGAAGGCAGACAGGGCCTACGAGCAGTACTTC,CATSREKADRAYEQYF,TRBV15,TRBD1,TRBJ2-7,-
TGTGCCAGCAGCTCTAGGAGCTCCTACGAGCAGTACTTC,CASSSRSSYEQYF,TRBV7-9,-,TRBJ2-7,few
TGCGCCAGCAGCCCGGGACACCTGAACACTGAAGCTTTCTTT,CASSPGHLNTEAFF,TRBV5-1,-,TRBJ1-1,-
TGTGCCAGTAACAATAGAGGGGGAGAAGAGACCCAGTACTTC,CASNNRGGEETQYF,TRBV19,-,TRBJ2-5,-
TGTGCCAGCAGTGACGTCGGGATCACTGAAGCTTTCTTT,CASSDVGITEAFF,TRBV2,-,TRBJ1-1,-
TGTGCCAGCAGCCCCGGACAGGGTAACTATGGCTACACCTTC,CASSPGQGNYGYTF,TRBV5-8,TRBD1,TRBJ1-2,-
TGCGCCAGCACCCCTAGTCCTGGGACAGATACGCAGTATTTT,CASTPSPGTDTQYF,TRBV5-1,-,TRBJ2-3,-
TGTGCCAGCAGCCCCGGGACAGGGGACAATCAAGGCAATCAGCCCCAGCATTTT,CASSPGTGDNQGNQPQHF,TRBV27,TRBD1,TRBJ1-5,-
TGTGCCAGCTCACGCGAGGGGACCCAGTACTTC,CASSREGTQYF,TRBV18,-,TRBJ2-5,-
TGCGCCAGCAGCTCAGGGACAGATACGCAGTATTTT,CASSSGTDTQYF,TRBV5-1,-,TRBJ2-3,-
TGTGCCTTAAGAAGGACAGTCAACGGTTCACCCCTCCACTTT,CALRRTVNGSPLHF,TRBV30,-,TRBJ1-6,-
TGCAGCGTCGCAACCGGGACAGGGATGGAGACCCAGTACTTC,CSVATGTGMETQYF,TRBV29-1,TRBD1,TRBJ2-5,-
TGTGCCAGCAGGCGGCAGGGAAGCAATCAGCCCCAGCATTTT,CASRRQGSNQPQHF,TRBV2,-,TRBJ1-5,-
TGTGCCAGCAGCCCGATACCTATTCTCCGGGACAGGGGTTACGAGCAGTACTTC,CASSPIPILRDRGYEQYF,TRBV13,TRBD1,TRBJ2-7,-
TGTGCCAGCAGCAAGACTAGCGGGAGGGCCGGTAGATACGAGCAGTACTTC,CASSKTSGRAGRYEQYF,TRBV5-4,TRBD2,TRBJ2-7,-
TGCGCCAGCAGCCGGGACAGGGTGCCCCAAGAGACCCAGTACTTC,CASSRDRVPQETQYF,TRBV4-1,TRBD1,TRBJ2-5,-
TGTGCCAGCAGTGAATCAGGGACAGCCTATGGCTACACCTTC,CASSESGTAYGYTF,TRBV2,TRBD1,TRBJ1-2,once